The next 18 T cell receptor beta chains were all read from a single sample in a study of long-term antiretroviral therapy in people with HIV. With survey level as its setting, the immunoSEQ assay was v3.0. Using immunoSEQ multiplex PCR, the repertoire was profiled, and TCRdb retains in-frame clones only, with some absent. The repertoire includes more than 25,000 clones, approximately 93% of them detected once, and about 6% sits in the top ten. The sample consisted of unsorted PBMCs, taken approximately 6.3 years after starting antiretroviral therapy. The receptors were gathered from a woman aged 35 to 49 with HIV.

The rearrangement uses TRBV4-3 and TRBJ2-4, with D possibly being TRBD2 (5 bases). The CDR3 runs to 17 residues. Germline CDR1 is LGHNA and CDR2 is YSLEER. V gave up 1 base and J gave up 1 base, with 14 bases separating them. CDR3 DNA sequence: TGCGCCAGCAGCCAAGGGACGGGGAAAGTGGCCAAAAACATTCAGTACTTC. Protein product: CASSQGTGKVAKNIQYF.

The chain couples TRBV5-1 to TRBJ2-2, with D unclear. This CDR3 has 15 amino acids. Germline V gene data show CDR1 as SGHRS and CDR2 as YFSETQ. V was shortened by 0 bases and J by 2 bases, with 8 bases between the two germline ends. The CDR3 DNA sequence: TGCGCCAGCAGCTTGGTAGAAGGAAACACCGGGGAGCTGTTTTTT. It translates to CASSLVEGNTGELFF.

J is TRBJ1-2 and V is TRBV4-3; D might be TRBD1 (6 bases). Per the germline V gene, CDR1 is LGHNA and CDR2 is YSLEER. The CDR3 loop spans 15 amino acids. Trimming took off 0 bases at V and 3 bases at J, with 11 bases between the two ends. In nucleotides, the CDR3 is TGCGCCAGCAGCCAAGATCTGGGGGCGGACTATGGCTACACCTTC. It translates to CASSQDLGADYGYTF.

This clone appeared a single time. This chain connects TRBV2 to TRBJ2-2; maybe TRBD2 (5 bases). The length of the CDR3 is 16 residues. Trimming took off 4 bases at V and 2 bases at J, with 14 bases between the two ends. Germline V gene data show CDR1 as SNHLY and CDR2 as FYNNEI. Here the CDR3 reads CASSGRWETNTGELFF. CDR3 coding DNA: TGTGCCAGCAGTGGGAGGTGGGAAACTAACACCGGGGAGCTGTTTTTT.

The chain combines TRBV19 with TRBJ1-2, with D unresolved. V was pared by 6 bases and J by 0 bases, with 11 bases between. The CDR3 covers 14 residues. From germline, CDR1 is LNHDA and CDR2 SQIVND (reference sequence). The CDR3 DNA follows: TGTGCCAGTAGCTGGGCCACTACTAACTATGGCTACACCTTC. Translated, it gives CASSWATTNYGYTF. Full variable domain (rest looked up from reference TRBV19 and TRBJ1-2): DGGITQSPKYLFRKEGQNVTLSCEQNLNHDAMYWYRQDPGQGLRLIYYSQIVNDFQKGDIAEGYSVSREKKESFPLTVTSAQKNPTAFYLCASSWATTNYGYTFGSGTRLTVV.

V and J are TRBV7-2 and TRBJ1-1, with D perhaps TRBD1 (5 bases). The V end was cut by 11 bases, the J end by 0 bases, with 13 bases between. CDR3 length equals 13 residues. The V gene's germline CDR1 is SGHTA and CDR2 FQGNSA. The CDR3 spells CASGRGMNTEAFF. In DNA, the CDR3 is TGTGCCTCCGGGCGGGGGATGAACACTGAAGCTTTCTTT. Based on the CDR3 plus reference TRBV7-2 and TRBJ1-1, the full variable domain is GAGVSQSPSNKVTEKGKDVELRCDPISGHTALYWYRQSLGQGLEFLIYFQGNSAPDKSGLPSDRFSAERTGGSVSTLTIQRTQQEDSAVYLCASGRGMNTEAFFGQGTRLTVV.

The gene calls are TRBV5-1 and TRBJ1-1, with D tentatively TRBD1 (5 bases). V shed 4 bases and J shed 4 bases, with 14 bases lying between them. This CDR3 region has 14 residues. From germline, CDR1 is SGHRS and CDR2 YFSETQ. The CDR3 DNA sequence: TGCGCCAGCAGCATAGGGACGGACGGCACTGAAGCTTTCTTT. This translates into CASSIGTDGTEAFF.

This chain connects TRBV21-1 to TRBJ2-4; the table calls TRBD2, which could not be checked here. TRBV21-1 is deemed a pseudogene. The CDR3 totals 16 residues. CDR3 nucleotides: TGTGCCAGCAGCAATACGTGTGCGGTAGCCAAAAACATTCAGTACTTC. Its protein is CASSNTCAVAKNIQYF.

This chain uses TRBV6-5 with TRBJ1-1; D is ambiguous. The ends were cut back, 7 bases at V and 0 bases at J, with 12 bases in the middle. This CDR3 comprises 14 residues. Looked up from germline, CDR1 is MNHEY and CDR2 is SVGAGI. CDR3 bases: TGTGCCAGCAAGGCTGGAAATATGAACACTGAAGCTTTCTTT. Its protein is CASKAGNMNTEAFF.

CDR3 sequence (DNA): TGTGCCAGCAGCTATCAGGGGGCGCAAACCTACGAGCAGTACTTC. It codes for CASSYQGAQTYEQYF. J is TRBJ2-7 and V is TRBV4-2; 8 bases line up with TRBD1. Germline trimming cut 5 bases from V and 2 bases from J; bases unmatched to any gene: 8. The CDR3 length is 15 residues. The germline gives CDR1 LGHNA, CDR2 YNFKEQ.

The chain is built from TRBV10-2 and TRBJ2-3, with 9 nucleotides matching TRBD2. This CDR3 is built from 13 residues. The germline V gene has CDR1 WSHSY and CDR2 SAAADI. Trimming took 5 bases from V and 6 from J; bases not matched to a gene: 3. CDR3: CASSRRGGDTQYF. CDR3 coding DNA: TGCGCCAGCAGTAGGCGGGGGGGCGATACGCAGTATTTT.

J is TRBJ2-3 and V is TRBV5-1, with D tentatively TRBD2 (5 bases). CDR1 and CDR2 (germline): SGHRS, YFSETQ. CDR3 length equals 16 residues. Trimming removed 4 bases from V and 4 bases from J, with 19 bases in between. Here the CDR3 DNA reads TGCGCCAGCAGCCGCACCGCTACTAGTGGCGCAGATACGCAGTATTTT. Protein product: CASSRTATSGADTQYF.

V usage is TRBV5-1 and J usage is TRBJ1-4; the D gene is possibly TRBD1 (5 bases). The V end lost 0 bases, the J end lost 5 bases, and 14 bases lay between the germline ends. The CDR3 sequence is 16 residues long. Germline lookup yields CDR1 SGHRS and CDR2 YFSETQ. CDR3: CASSLAGGTVNEKLFF. CDR3 DNA sequence: TGCGCCAGCAGCTTGGCGGGGGGGACGGTAAATGAAAAACTGTTTTTT.

The rearrangement uses TRBV5-6 and TRBJ2-3; perhaps TRBD1 as D (7 bases). Germline CDR1 SGHDT, CDR2 YYEEEE. The CDR3 extends over 15 amino acids. The ends were cut back, 5 bases at V and 4 bases at J, with 17 bases in the middle. This chain's CDR3 is CASSSLDREADTQYF. CDR3 in DNA: TGTGCCAGCAGTTCTCTAGACAGGGAGGCAGATACGCAGTATTTT.

This clone was counted once. The V gene is TRBV6-5, the J gene TRBJ2-5, with 13 nucleotides matching TRBD2. CDR1 is MNHEY, CDR2 SVGAGI, per germline. J was trimmed by 4 bases and V by 1 base; bases with no gene match: 3. The CDR3 consists of 16 residues. The CDR3 DNA follows: TGTGCCAGCAGTTACTTACTAGCGGGGGGGGGAGAGACCCAGTACTTC. It translates to CASSYLLAGGGETQYF.

The rearrangement joins TRBV7-9 to TRBJ2-5; D is unresolved. The germline V gene has CDR1 SEHNR and CDR2 FQNEAQ (reference sequence). CDR3 length: 13 amino acids. The V end was cut by 7 bases, the J end by 4 bases, with 13 bases between. The DNA of the CDR3 is TGTGCCAGCACCGTACTCGTTAGAGAGACCCAGTACTTC. Protein product: CASTVLVRETQYF. Full variable domain (rest looked up from reference TRBV7-9 and TRBJ2-5): DTGVSQNPRHKITKRGQNVTFRCDPISEHNRLYWYRQTLGQGPEFLTYFQNEAQLEKSRLLSDRFSAERPKGSFSTLEIQRTEQGDSAMYLCASTVLVRETQYFGPGTRLLVL.

The rearrangement joins TRBV18 to TRBJ1-2; D is perhaps TRBD1 (6 bases). Trimming left V 2 bases short and J 3 bases short, with 10 bases between. CDR3 length: 14 residues. The V gene's germline CDR1 is KGHSH and CDR2 LQKENI. The CDR3 protein is CASSPLGGDYGYTF. The DNA of the CDR3 is TGTGCCAGCTCACCATTGGGGGGCGACTATGGCTACACCTTC.

The chain employs TRBV7-6 and TRBJ1-4; D ambiguous. The CDR3 length is 14 residues. V was trimmed by 5 bases and J by 5 bases, leaving 12 bases between them. From germline, CDR1 is SGHVS and CDR2 FNYEAQ. CDR3 DNA sequence: TGTGCCAGCAGCGTCTCCCTACCGAATGAAAAACTGTTTTTT. Protein: CASSVSLPNEKLFF. Full variable domain (missing parts from reference TRBV7-6 and TRBJ1-4): GAGVSQSPRYKVTKRGQDVALRCDPISGHVSLYWYRQALGQGPEFLTYFNYEAQQDKSGLPNDRFSAERPEGSISTLTIQRTEQRDSAMYRCASSVSLPNEKLFFGSGTQLSVL.